The T cell receptor (beta chain) described here comes from a study of blood T cell repertoires in COVID-19. About the study: The origin of the acute and convalescent COVID-19 samples was the United States, Italy and Spain. In each case, the material was cDNA or gDNA derived from T cells, B-cell-depleted T cells, or PBMCs.

As processed by the authors: Estimation of nucleated cell counts was performed using reference gene primer amplification. The method was immunoSEQ multiplex PCR; TCRdb's version includes in-frame clones alone and lacks a portion of them. V and J calls and clone size are those listed in that table; D and trimming were worked out from the DNA. This sample has a few hundred thousand clones; approximately 85% occur once, and the top ten carry over 0.55%. CDR1 is SGHRS and CDR2 is YFSETQ in the germline V gene. There are 14 residues in the CDR3. With 0 bases removed from V and 5 bases from J, the gap between germline ends came to 12 bases.

The chain is built from TRBV5-1 and TRBJ2-7; TRBD1 is a possible D gene (6 bases). The sequencing sample was made of peripheral blood. This TCR was sampled from a human donor in a cohort sampled during active COVID-19. The CDR3 sequence: CASSLGQGTHEQYF. The DNA for the CDR3 is TGCGCCAGCAGCTTGGGCCAGGGGACCCACGAGCAGTACTTC.